This is a list of T cell receptor beta chains from one sample in a study of blood T cell repertoires in COVID-19. Sequencing used immunoSEQ multiplex PCR; TCRdb keeps in-frame clones, though not all of them. This table holds 200,000 to 300,000 clones, 60% to 75% found once. The sequencing input was peripheral blood. The receptor set was obtained from an elderly woman with acute or convalescent COVID-19. The CDR3 runs from the conserved cysteine through the conserved F or W.

len,v_gene,CDR3aa
12,TRBV9,CASSVGRDEQFF
16,TRBV4-3,CASSQEPAGGPYEQYF
15,TRBV7-2,CASSLVQGIREKLFF
13,TRBV5-1,CASSKGQGETQYF
15,TRBV6-5,CASTTDRGSSGELFF
13,TRBV7-2,CASSLGQGAEAFF
15,TRBV21-1,CASSLRKGASHGYTF
14,TRBV9,CASSLERLEDTIYF
15,TRBV2,CASSGYRGGPNEQYF
16,TRBV19,CASSITTGAGTGELFF
14,TRBV10-2,CASSDTGPNYGYTF
14,TRBV10-2,CASSERRDNQPQHF
15,TRBV11-2,CASRRPGLGNNEQFF
15,TRBV6-5,CASSLAGGMGDTQYF
14,TRBV5-1,CASSTGQGKDEQYF
12,TRBV6-5,CASRNYRGEAFF
15,TRBV2,CASSSTSGGYNEQFF
14,TRBV2,CASTWTGSSYEQYF
16,TRBV5-6,CASSRRLAGGPNEQFF
14,TRBV6-5,CASSRLKTGSEAFF
14,TRBV6-5,CASSGGGLGEKLFF
19,TRBV3-1/TRBV3-2,CASSQSGGTVYSGANVLTF
14,TRBV6-5,CASHERGSYNEQFF
15,TRBV19,CASSIVGTGNYEQYF
13,TRBV6-5,CASRGTGKNTIYF
16,TRBV7-9,CASSLLAGGPSYEQYF
15,TRBV2,CASSGQGSSNQPQHF
14,TRBV10-3,CAITQGQGAYGYTF
16,TRBV6-6,CASSLRTGKNTGELFF
16,TRBV19,CASSRDPGAGTGELFF
14,TRBV18,CASSPETGPYEQYF
14,TRBV18,CASSPTTGENTIYF
15,TRBV5-1,CASSLGGQSYNEQFF
14,TRBV6-1,CASSERQGGETPTF
13,TRBV7-9,CASSWTGEAGYTF
16,TRBV6-2/TRBV6-3,CASSPTGTGLTDTQYF
15,TRBV5-1,CASSYGGTDNQPQHF
14,TRBV19,CASSRGTFTYEQYF
19,TRBV3-1/TRBV3-2,CASRLPGTGGPPSNQPQHF
15,TRBV5-5,CASSPLTGGNQPQHF
14,TRBV3-1/TRBV3-2,CASNQGTANEKLFF
12,TRBV6-6,CASSQGAGVAFF
15,TRBV2,CASRLTSGFPDTQYF
16,TRBV3-1/TRBV3-2,CASSRRTPGLVNEQFF
20,TRBV5-1,CASRKSSWTSGSPNYNEQFF
15,TRBV10-3,CAISERGLAEETQYF
14,TRBV15,CATSRADSGNTIYF
14,TRBV6-5,CASSYSRRGYEQYF
13,TRBV7-9,CASSLESVQPQHF
19,TRBV19,CASSIGWDRRKILDEKLFF
15,TRBV19,CASSMPGQAFYEQYF
14,TRBV6-1,CASSEVLASDEQFF